This T cell receptor beta chain was captured by sequencing in a study of control samples from healthy donors and cancer patients (dated by TCRdb to about 2020). A remark on this clone: Its antigen is unknown. Per-base qualities were not stored, and no clone one base away is much larger. Other DNA sequences in the same sample also yield this CDR3.

Library creation used the immunoSEQ multiplex PCR assay. TCRdb's version of the immuneACCESS table is confined to in-frame rearrangements and falls short of the full clone set. An unresolved V gene accounts for under half of the shortfall where checked; the remainder is of unknown origin. This sample comprises about 130,000 clones, 92% of them detected only once. Of the sample, roughly 6% is held by the ten largest clones. This TCR was sampled from a man aged 18-30 years in good health. Sequencing was done on a sample of blood.

The encoded CDR3 is CASSLGTSTDTQYF. At the DNA level, the sequence is TGCGCCAGCAGCTTAGGGACTAGCACAGATACGCAGTATTTT. The chain is assembled from TRBV5-1 and TRBJ2-3; a tentative D match to TRBD2 spans 6 bases. Including the terminal cysteine and phenylalanine, the CDR3 comprises 14 residues. Here the CDR3 DNA is all that survives: 42 bases in frame from base 1. CDR1 and CDR2 are drawn from the germline V gene: SGHRS, YFSETQ. The junction carries 7 bases between V and J, which are trimmed by 2 bases and 0 bases respectively.